This T cell receptor beta chain comes out of a study of blood T cell repertoires in COVID-19. Libraries were prepared by immunoSEQ multiplex PCR; TCRdb keeps only in-frame clonotypes and omits some of them. The data hold about 39,000 clones, with about 87% observed a single time. The germline CDR1 and CDR2 sequences are MNHNS and SASEGT. V was clipped by 1 base and J by 1 base, with 5 bases between them. CDR3 length equals 13 residues. This clonotype was obtained from a man aged 50 or older with active or convalescent COVID-19. The sequenced sample was peripheral blood. The chain links TRBV6-1 to TRBJ2-7; D remains ambiguous. In nucleotides, the CDR3 is TGTGCCAGCAGTGAAGGAGATTCCTACGAGCAGTACTTC. This codes for CASSEGDSYEQYF.